Below, one T cell receptor beta chain is given with its context. It has no known antigen specificity. Base qualities are not at hand, and no much larger clone is one base apart. This record comes from a study of beta chain features in type 1 diabetes (dated by TCRdb to between 2018 and 2020). Study-level background: Mean age, gender distribution, total cell number and subset yield were not different between patients and healthy donors. The study compared TCRB repertoires of sorted circulating CD4+ T cell subsets between recently diagnosed type 1 diabetes patients and matched healthy donors. A total of 85 million to 110 million sorted cells were examined across all samples, and RNA yield correlated strongly with the number of cells per subset. Regulatory and stem cell-like memory subsets were obtained from only 8 patients and about 8 healthy donors, while naive and central memory subsets were obtained from all 30 or so donors. Findings and caveats that apply to the study as a whole: Because cDNA was sequenced instead of genomic DNA, activated cells with high expression could be over-represented, although the groups did not differ in activation or CD3 levels. Shorter templates might have been favored by PCR, but patient and control samples were amplified and corrected together, so both groups would have been affected equally by any skew. Only small numbers of individuals were included in the HLA sub-analyses, which left unresolved whether HLA type had any influence on TCRB rearrangement. At VDJ recombination sites, patients with type 1 diabetes made fewer insertions and deleted more nucleotides, a pattern implying thymic rearrangement abnormalities. A moderate but significant shortening of TCRB CDR3 length was observed in type 1 diabetes patients in all four CD4+ subsets. The naive, central memory and regulatory TCRB repertoires appeared to resemble one another more closely among patients than among healthy donors.

Each donor gave one peripheral blood draw, roughly 110 mL on average, collected into heparinised tubes. A BD FACSAria II and a panel including CD45RO, CCR7, CD25, CD127, CD95 and CD27 were used to sort naive, central memory, regulatory and stem cell-like memory CD4+ T cells. Every sorted population had a purity above 98%. PBMCs were isolated immediately by Lymphoprep density gradient centrifugation and stained directly without culture. So that batch effects would be minimized, each experiment stained and sorted samples in pairs, pairing one healthy donor with one patient. All of the isolated RNA was reverse transcribed with the High Capacity cDNA Reverse Transcription Kit, so expressed TCRB transcripts were sequenced. Deep immunoSEQ sequencing was performed on naive, central memory and regulatory T cell samples, with an average of about 4 million total reads per sample. Sorted cells were lysed in RLT buffer, and RNA was extracted using DNase-treated RNeasy Micro or Mini kits according to cell number. Each cell subset was processed on its own to prevent cross-contamination, while patient and healthy donor samples were processed together. TCRB sequences were amplified from cDNA with the immunoSEQ multiplex PCR, producing 87-bp fragments spanning the CDR3 region. Sequencing of the amplicons was performed on the Illumina HiSeq platform. The source study handled its data this way. Synthetic template baselines were used to correct PCR bias computationally, reads within Hamming distance 2 were collapsed, and singletons that could not be merged were discarded. Reads were aligned to IMGT to assign V, D and J genes, CDR3 length, and insertions or deletions at six rearrangement sites. Within each subset, clonotype counts were normalized to sorted cell number, after which true diversity and Gini coefficients were computed with the tcR R package. Repertoire sharing was quantified using the overlap coefficient calculated on TCRB nucleotide sequences. In its TCRdb copy, this immuneACCESS table keeps in-frame sequences only and misses some clones. Where compared with another copy, unresolved V genes explain less than half of these, and the others have no known cause. The V and J calls and clone size were taken over from that table, and D and trimming were inferred from the DNA. The sample table contains 250,000 to 300,000 clones; only one count was recorded for 8% of them. The top ten hold more than 0.8% of the sample.

The germline V gene supplies CDR1 SGHRS and CDR2 YFSETQ. The junction carries 15 bases between V and J, which are trimmed by 4 bases and 8 bases respectively. The CDR3, from cysteine to phenylalanine, totals 13 residues. The CDR3 DNA has 39 bases and is translated from base 1. The rearrangement joined TRBV5-1 to TRBJ1-2; 6 matching bases give a weak D call of TRBD1. This clonotype originated in a young woman in good health. Material: central memory CD4+ T cells from blood. The CDR3 region has the sequence CASSPWDIRGYTF. In nucleotide form, the sequence is TGCGCCAGCAGCCCCTGGGACATAAGGGGCTACACCTTC.